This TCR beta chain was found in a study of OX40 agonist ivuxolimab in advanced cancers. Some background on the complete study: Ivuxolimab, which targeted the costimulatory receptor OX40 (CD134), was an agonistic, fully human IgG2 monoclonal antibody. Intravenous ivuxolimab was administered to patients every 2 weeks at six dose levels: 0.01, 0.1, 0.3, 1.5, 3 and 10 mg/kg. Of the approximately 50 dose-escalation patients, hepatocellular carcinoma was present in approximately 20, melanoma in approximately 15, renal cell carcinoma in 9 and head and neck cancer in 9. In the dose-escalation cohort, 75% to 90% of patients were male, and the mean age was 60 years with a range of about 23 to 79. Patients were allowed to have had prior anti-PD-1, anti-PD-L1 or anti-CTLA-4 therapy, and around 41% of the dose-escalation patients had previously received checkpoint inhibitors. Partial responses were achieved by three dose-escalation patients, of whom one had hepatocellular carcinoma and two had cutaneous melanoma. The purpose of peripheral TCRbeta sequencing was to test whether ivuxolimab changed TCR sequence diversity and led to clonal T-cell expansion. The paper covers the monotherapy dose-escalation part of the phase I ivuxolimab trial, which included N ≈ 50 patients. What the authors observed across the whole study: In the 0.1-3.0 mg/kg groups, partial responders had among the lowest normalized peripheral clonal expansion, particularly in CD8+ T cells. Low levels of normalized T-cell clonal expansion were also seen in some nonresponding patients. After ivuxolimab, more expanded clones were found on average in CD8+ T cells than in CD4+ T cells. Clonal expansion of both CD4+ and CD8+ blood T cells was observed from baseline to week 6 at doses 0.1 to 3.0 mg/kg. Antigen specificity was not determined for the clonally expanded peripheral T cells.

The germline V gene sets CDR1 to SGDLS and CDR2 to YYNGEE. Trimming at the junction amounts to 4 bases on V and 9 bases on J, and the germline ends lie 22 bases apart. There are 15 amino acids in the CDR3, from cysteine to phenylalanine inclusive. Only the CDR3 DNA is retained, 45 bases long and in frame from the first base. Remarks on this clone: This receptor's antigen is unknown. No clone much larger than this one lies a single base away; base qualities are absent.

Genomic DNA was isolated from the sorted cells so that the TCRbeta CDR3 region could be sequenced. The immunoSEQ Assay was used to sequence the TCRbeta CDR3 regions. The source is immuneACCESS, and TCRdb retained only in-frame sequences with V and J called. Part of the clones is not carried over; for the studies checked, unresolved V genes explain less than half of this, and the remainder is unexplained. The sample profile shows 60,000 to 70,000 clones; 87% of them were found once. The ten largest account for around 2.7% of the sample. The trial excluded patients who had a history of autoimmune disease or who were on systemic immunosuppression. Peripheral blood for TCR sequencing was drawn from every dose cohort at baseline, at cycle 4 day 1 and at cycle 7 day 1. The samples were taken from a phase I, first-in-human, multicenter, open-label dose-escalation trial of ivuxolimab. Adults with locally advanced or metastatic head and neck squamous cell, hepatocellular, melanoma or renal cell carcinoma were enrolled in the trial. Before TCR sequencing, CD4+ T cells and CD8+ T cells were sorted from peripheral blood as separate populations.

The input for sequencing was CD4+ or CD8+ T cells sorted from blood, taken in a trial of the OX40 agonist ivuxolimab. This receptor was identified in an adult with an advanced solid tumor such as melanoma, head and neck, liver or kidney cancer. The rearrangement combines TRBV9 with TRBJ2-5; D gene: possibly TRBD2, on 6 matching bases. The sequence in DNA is TGTGCCAGCAGCCCCCCCTCGGCGGGATTCGTTTCCCAGTACTTC. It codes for CASSPPSAGFVSQYF.